This T cell receptor beta chain was captured in a study of blood T cell repertoires in COVID-19. This study enrolled people aged about 18 to 100 from 20 to 25 US geographic areas. The recovered donors of Cohort 3 showed two negative PCRs, clearance, or symptom resolution. Germline CDR1 is SGHRS and CDR2 is YFSETQ. The CDR3 covers 15 residues. Losses at the gene ends were 3 bases for V and 4 bases for J; bases not matched to a gene: 6. The method was immunoSEQ multiplex PCR; TCRdb's version includes in-frame clones alone and lacks a portion of them. The sample holds approximately 470,000 clones, about nine tenths seen once.

The chain joins TRBV5-1 to TRBJ1-5; the match to TRBD1 covers 8 bases. The source material was PBMCs or T cells enriched from blood (not recorded which). This clonotype was obtained from a woman aged 18-29 years who had recovered from COVID-19. CDR3 sequence: CASSSGTGRNQPQHF. The CDR3 DNA reads TGCGCCAGCAGCTCCGGGACAGGACGGAATCAGCCCCAGCATTTT. The complete variable domain, with remaining parts taken from reference TRBV5-1 and TRBJ1-5, reads KAGVTQTPRYLIKTRGQQVTLSCSPISGHRSVSWYQQTPGQGLQFLFEYFSETQRNKGNFPGRFSGRQFSNSRSEMNVSTLELGDSALYLCASSSGTGRNQPQHFGDGTRLSIL.